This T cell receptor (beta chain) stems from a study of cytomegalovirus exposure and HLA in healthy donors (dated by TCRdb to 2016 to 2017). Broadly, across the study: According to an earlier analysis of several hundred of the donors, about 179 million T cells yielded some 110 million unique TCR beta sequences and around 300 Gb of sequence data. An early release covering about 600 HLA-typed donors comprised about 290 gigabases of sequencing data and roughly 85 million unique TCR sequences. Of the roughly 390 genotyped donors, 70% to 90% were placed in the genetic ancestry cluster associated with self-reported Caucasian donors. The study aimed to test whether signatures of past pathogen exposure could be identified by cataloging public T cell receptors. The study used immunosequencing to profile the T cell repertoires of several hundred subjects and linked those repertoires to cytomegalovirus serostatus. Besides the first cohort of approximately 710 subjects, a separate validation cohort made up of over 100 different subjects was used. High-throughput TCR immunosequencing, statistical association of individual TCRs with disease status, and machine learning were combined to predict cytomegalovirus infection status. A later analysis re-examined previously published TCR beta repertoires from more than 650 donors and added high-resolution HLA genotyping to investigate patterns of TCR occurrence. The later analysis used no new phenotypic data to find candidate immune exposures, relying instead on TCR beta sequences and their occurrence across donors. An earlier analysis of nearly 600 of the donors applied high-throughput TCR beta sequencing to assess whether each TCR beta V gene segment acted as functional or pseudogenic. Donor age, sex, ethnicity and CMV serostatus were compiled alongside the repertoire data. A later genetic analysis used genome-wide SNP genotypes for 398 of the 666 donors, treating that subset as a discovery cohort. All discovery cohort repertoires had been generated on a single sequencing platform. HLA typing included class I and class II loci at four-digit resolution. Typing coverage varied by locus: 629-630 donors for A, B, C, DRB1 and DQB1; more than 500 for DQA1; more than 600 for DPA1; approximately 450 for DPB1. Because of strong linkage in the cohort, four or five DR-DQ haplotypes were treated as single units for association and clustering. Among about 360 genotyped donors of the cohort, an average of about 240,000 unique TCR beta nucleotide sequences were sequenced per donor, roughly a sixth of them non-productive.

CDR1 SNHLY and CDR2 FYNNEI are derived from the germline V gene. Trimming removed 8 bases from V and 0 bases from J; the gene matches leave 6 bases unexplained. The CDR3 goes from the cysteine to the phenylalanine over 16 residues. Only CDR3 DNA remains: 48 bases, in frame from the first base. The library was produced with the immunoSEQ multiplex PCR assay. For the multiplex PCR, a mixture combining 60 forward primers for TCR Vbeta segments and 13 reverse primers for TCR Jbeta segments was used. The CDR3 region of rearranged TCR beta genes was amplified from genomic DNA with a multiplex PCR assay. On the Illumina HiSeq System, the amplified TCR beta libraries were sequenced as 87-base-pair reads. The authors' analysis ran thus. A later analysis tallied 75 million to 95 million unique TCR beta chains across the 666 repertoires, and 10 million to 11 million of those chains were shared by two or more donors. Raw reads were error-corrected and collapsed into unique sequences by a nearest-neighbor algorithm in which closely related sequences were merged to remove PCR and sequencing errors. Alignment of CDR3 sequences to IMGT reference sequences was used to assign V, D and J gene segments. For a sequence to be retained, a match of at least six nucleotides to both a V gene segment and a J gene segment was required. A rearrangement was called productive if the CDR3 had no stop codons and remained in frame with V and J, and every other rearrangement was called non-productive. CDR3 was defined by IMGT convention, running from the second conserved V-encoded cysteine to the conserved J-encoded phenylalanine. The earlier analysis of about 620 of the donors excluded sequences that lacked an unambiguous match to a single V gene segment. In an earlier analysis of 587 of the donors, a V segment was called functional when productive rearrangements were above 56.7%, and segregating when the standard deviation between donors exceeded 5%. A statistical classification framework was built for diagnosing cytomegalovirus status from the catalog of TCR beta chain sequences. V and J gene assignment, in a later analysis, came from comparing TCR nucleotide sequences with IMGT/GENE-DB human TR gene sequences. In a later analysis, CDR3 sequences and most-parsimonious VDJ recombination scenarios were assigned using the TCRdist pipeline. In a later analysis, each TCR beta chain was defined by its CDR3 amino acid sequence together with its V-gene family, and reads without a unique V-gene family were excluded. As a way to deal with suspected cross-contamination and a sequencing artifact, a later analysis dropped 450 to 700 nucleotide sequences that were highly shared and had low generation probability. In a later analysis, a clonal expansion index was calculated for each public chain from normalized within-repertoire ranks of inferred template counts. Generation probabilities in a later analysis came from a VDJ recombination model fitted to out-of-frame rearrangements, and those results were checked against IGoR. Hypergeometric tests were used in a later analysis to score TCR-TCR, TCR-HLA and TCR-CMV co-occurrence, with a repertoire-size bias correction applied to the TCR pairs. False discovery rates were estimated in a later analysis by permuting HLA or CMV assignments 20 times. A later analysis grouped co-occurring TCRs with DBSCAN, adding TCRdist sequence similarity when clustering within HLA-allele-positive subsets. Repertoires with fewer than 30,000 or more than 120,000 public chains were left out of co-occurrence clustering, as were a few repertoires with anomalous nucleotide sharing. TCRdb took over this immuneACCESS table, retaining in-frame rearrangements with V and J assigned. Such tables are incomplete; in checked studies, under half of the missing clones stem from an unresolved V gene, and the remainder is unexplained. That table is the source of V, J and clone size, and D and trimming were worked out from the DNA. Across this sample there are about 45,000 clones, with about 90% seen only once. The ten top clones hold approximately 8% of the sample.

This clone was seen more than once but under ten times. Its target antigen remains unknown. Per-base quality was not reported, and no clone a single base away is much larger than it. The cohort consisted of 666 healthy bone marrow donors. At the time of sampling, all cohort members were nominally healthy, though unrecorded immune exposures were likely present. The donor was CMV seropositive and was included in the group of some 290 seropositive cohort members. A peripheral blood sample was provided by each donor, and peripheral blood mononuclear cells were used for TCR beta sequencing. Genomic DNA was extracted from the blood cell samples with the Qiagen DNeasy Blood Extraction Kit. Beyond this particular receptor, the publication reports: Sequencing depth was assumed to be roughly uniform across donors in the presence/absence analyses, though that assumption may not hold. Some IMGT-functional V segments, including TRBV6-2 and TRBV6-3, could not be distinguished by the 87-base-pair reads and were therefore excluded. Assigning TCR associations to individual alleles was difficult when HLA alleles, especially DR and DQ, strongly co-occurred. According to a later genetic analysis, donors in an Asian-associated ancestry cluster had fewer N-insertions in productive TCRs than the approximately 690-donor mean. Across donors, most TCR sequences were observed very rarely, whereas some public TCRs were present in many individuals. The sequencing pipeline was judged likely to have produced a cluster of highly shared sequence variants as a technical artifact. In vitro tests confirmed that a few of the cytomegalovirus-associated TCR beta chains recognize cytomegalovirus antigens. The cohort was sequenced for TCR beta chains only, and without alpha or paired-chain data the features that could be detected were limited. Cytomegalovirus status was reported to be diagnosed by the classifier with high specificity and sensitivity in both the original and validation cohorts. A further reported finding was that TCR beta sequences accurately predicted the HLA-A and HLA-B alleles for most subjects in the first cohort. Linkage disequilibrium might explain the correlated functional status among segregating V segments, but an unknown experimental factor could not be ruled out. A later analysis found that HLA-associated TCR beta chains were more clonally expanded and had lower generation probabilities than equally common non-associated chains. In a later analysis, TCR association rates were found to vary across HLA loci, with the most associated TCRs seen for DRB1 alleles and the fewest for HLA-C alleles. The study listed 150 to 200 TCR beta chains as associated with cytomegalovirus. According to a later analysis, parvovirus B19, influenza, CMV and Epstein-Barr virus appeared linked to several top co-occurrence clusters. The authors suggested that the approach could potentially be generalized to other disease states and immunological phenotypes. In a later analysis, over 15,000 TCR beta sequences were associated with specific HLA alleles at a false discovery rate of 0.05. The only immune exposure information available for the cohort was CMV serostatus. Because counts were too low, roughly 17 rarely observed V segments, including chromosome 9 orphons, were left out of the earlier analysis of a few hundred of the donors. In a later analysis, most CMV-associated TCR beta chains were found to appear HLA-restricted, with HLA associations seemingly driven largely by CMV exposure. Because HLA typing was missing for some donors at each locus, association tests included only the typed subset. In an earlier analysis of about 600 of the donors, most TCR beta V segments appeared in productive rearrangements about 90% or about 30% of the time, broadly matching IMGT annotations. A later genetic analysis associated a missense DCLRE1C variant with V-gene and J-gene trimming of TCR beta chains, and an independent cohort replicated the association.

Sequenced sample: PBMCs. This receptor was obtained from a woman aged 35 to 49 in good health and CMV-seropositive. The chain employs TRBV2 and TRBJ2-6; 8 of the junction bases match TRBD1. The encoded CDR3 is CASWTGSDSGANVLTF. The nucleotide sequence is TGTGCCAGCTGGACAGGGTCGGACTCTGGGGCCAACGTCCTGACTTTC.